This TCR beta chain was sequenced during a study of blood T cell repertoires in COVID-19. Study overall: The samples span acute and convalescent COVID-19 from the United States, Italy and Spain. From T cells, B-cell-depleted T cells, or PBMCs came the material, which was cDNA or gDNA.

This clone was found once. The CDR3 is made up of 13 amino acids. V lost 6 bases and J lost 0, with 9 bases in between. Per the germline V gene, CDR1 is SGDLS and CDR2 is YYNGEE. Study processing details: Amplification of reference gene primers was used by the study to estimate nucleated cell counts. Profiled with immunoSEQ multiplex PCR; TCRdb holds only in-frame clones, not every one. That table supplies the V and J calls and clone size; D and trimming were determined from the DNA. The sample shows approximately 19,000 clones, roughly 93% of them seen only once. This chain uses TRBV9 with TRBJ1-1, with unresolved D. The specimen sequenced was peripheral blood. The sequence was collected from a human donor in a cohort sampled during active COVID-19. CDR3 nucleotide sequence: TGTGCCAGCACGTTGGGCTTGAACACTGAAGCTTTCTTT. Translated, it gives CASTLGLNTEAFF.